One sample yielded the 5 T cell receptor beta chains listed below, sequenced in a study of beta chain features in type 1 diabetes. The authors reverse transcribed all of the isolated RNA, so sequencing captured expressed TCRB transcripts. Using immunoSEQ multiplex PCR, the repertoire was profiled, and TCRdb retains in-frame clones only, with some absent. Here the sample spans 350,000 to 400,000 clones, roughly 15% being singletons. The sequenced material came from naive CD4+ T cells from blood. All receptors derive from a woman aged 18-29 years in good health.

V and J are TRBV29-1 and TRBJ1-1, with D tentatively TRBD1 (5 bases). Germline CDR1 reads SQVTM; CDR2 reads ANQGSEA. The CDR3 has 11 amino acids. Deletions cut 5 bases from V and 4 bases from J, with 8 bases between. As DNA, the CDR3 is TGCAGCGTTAGGGGAGGCACTGAAGCTTTCTTT. Encoded protein: CSVRGGTEAFF. Drawing the rest from reference TRBV29-1 and TRBJ1-1, the complete variable domain is SAVISQKPSRDICQRGTSLTIQCQVDSQVTMMFWYRQQPGQSLTLIATANQGSEATYESGFVIDKFPISRPNLTFSTLTVSNMSPEDSSIYLCSVRGGTEAFFGQGTRLTVV.

The V call is TRBV30, the J call TRBJ2-2; the D gene is possibly TRBD1 (6 bases). V gave up 0 bases and J gave up 5 bases, with 13 bases separating them. Germline V gene data show CDR1 as GTSNPN and CDR2 as SVGIG (reference sequence). The CDR3 spans 15 residues. The CDR3 nucleotides are TGTGCCTGGAGTGTCTTAGGACAGATAACCGGGGAGCTGTTTTTT. Its protein product is CAWSVLGQITGELFF.

This clone appeared a few times. The chain combines TRBV27 with TRBJ1-2, with 11 bases aligning to TRBD1. J lost 7 bases, V lost 3 bases, and 7 bases had no gene match. Germline V gene lookup returns CDR1 MNHEY and CDR2 SMNVEV (reference sequence). The CDR3 consists of 15 residues. In DNA form, the CDR3 reads TGTGCCAGCAGTTTCTACGGGACAGGGGGTATTGGCTACACCTTC. This encodes CASSFYGTGGIGYTF.

The rearrangement links TRBV7-9 to TRBJ1-1; the D gene is possibly TRBD1 (5 bases). Trimming took off 4 bases at V and 11 bases at J, with 17 bases between the two ends. The CDR3 sequence is 13 residues long. The germline CDR1 and CDR2 sequences are SEHNR and FQNEAQ (reference sequence). The CDR3 bases are TGTGCCAGCAGCTATGCAGGGCCCCTTAGGGCTTTCTTT. Its translation: CASSYAGPLRAFF.

There are a few counts of this clone. CDR3 residues: CSVDWDRSGETQYF. DNA for the CDR3: TGCAGCGTTGATTGGGACAGGAGTGGGGAGACCCAGTACTTC. J is TRBJ2-5 and V is TRBV29-1, with 8 bases aligning to TRBD1. The trim removed 3 bases at V and 5 bases at J, leaving 8 bases unmatched. Germline V CDR1 and CDR2: SQVTM, ANQGSEA. The CDR3 is 14 amino acids.